This TCR beta chain was profiled in a study of spatial heterogeneity in lung cancer. In the study overall: Each time, sequencing found more beta-chain sequences than alpha-chain sequences.

The germline V gene encodes CDR1 MNHEY and CDR2 SVGAGI. The CDR3 totals 17 residues. V lost 4 bases and J lost 1, with 16 bases in between. This clonotype occurred many times. Specified time point: sample taken at primary tumor resection. The donor group consisted of under 90 patients who had untreated, early-stage non-small cell lung cancer. In each case, whole RNA from tumor, nontumor lung or frozen PBMC was sequenced unsorted. TCRdb recomputed calls from the 5' RACE reads with MiXCR, one row per CDR3 protein. The sample yields tens of thousands of distinct CDR3 sequences, roughly 4.9% seen once. Sample: PBMCs, taken at surgery. The source is a female donor with early-stage non-small cell lung cancer. V gene TRBV6-5 combines with J gene TRBJ2-2; D not certain. CDR3 region: CASSSTIPYRNTGELFF. Here the CDR3 DNA reads TGTGCCAGCAGTTCTACAATACCCTACAGGAACACCGGGGAGCTGTTTTTT.